The 26 T cell receptor beta chains below come from one sample, sequenced in a study of regulatory T cells in long-lasting Graves disease. Arm-PCR of CDR3 regions and iRepertoire HTBI primers were the basis on which TCR beta libraries were built. TCRdb used MiXCR to reprocess the multiplex PCR reads, holding one entry per CDR3 protein. The table shows some 350,000 distinct CDR3 sequences, with roughly 17% occurring only once. Time point described: newly diagnosed GD, antithyroid drugs for less than 3 months. PBMC-derived RNA was used for the TCR library. These same data were also listed under a study on T cells in Graves' hyperthyroidism and ophthalmopathy.

This specimen consisted of peripheral blood mononuclear cells (PBMCs), obtained at new diagnosis, from a patient treated with antithyroid drugs. These receptors were obtained from a woman aged 18-29 years with Graves disease.

In its sample, this clonotype was seen many times. The chain couples TRBV2 to TRBJ2-5; tentative D call: TRBD2 (6 bases). Per germline, CDR1 SNHLY and CDR2 FYNNEI. The CDR3 consists of 14 residues. With 2 bases removed from V and 3 bases from J, the gap between germline ends came to 10 bases. This chain's CDR3 is CASSELQREETQYF. The CDR3 DNA reads as TGTGCCAGCAGTGAACTCCAGCGGGAAGAGACCCAGTACTTC.

This clonotype was seen repeatedly, ten times or more. The rearrangement joins TRBV20-1 to TRBJ2-7, with D unclear. V lost 0 bases, J lost 0 bases, and 6 bases lay in between. CDR3 length: 13 amino acids. The germline CDR1 and CDR2 sequences are DFQATT and SNEGSKA (reference sequence). The CDR3 nucleotides are TGCAGTGCTAGAGAAACGTACTCCTACGAGCAGTACTTC. It yields the protein CSARETYSYEQYF.

This clonotype was seen at least ten times. The chain is built from TRBV20-1 and TRBJ2-1; 8 positions agree with TRBD2. Germline loops: CDR1 DFQATT, CDR2 SNEGSKA (reference sequence). This CDR3 region has 17 residues. The V and J ends lost 6 bases and 0 bases, in that order; junction bases with no gene match: 13. CDR3 nucleotide sequence: TGCAGTGCCCGGGGGGCGGGGGGCACCCGCTCCTACAATGAGCAGTTCTTC. The encoded protein is CSARGAGGTRSYNEQFF.

This clonotype was detected only a few times. V gene TRBV7-9 combines with J gene TRBJ2-4; possible D gene TRBD1, 5 bases. With 5 bases removed from V and 1 base from J, the gap between germline ends came to 12 bases. Per the germline V gene, CDR1 is SEHNR and CDR2 is FQNEAQ (reference sequence). There are 15 residues in the CDR3. CDR3 DNA sequence: TGTGCCAGCAGCCTAAAAGACAGCGCCAAAAACATTCAGTACTTC. Protein: CASSLKDSAKNIQYF.

This clonotype has ten or more counts. The chain carries TRBV5-1 and TRBJ2-3; D is perhaps TRBD2 (5 bases). V was cut by 6 bases and J by 9 bases, with 20 bases left in between. Germline values: CDR1 SGHRS, CDR2 YFSETQ. The CDR3 extends over 14 amino acids. For the CDR3, the DNA is TGCGCCAGCACCACCTCCACTAGAGCAGGAACGCAGTATTTT. Translated: CASTTSTRAGTQYF.

The chain has TRBV28 and TRBJ1-3; D call uncertain. V lost 6 bases and J lost 0, with 9 bases in between. This CDR3 is built from 14 residues. CDR1 is MDHEN, CDR2 SYDVKM, per germline. The CDR3 region has the DNA TGTGCCAGCAGCTATGGCAGCTCTGGAAACACCATATATTTT. Translating gives CASSYGSSGNTIYF. The full variable domain, in which reference TRBV28 and TRBJ1-3 provide the parts outside the CDR3, is DVKVTQSSRYLVKRTGEKVFLECVQDMDHENMFWYRQDPGLGLRLIYFSYDVKMKEKGDIPEGYSVSREKKERFSLILESASTNQTSMYLCASSYGSSGNTIYFGEGSWLTVV.

About this clonotype: Since a much larger clone is just one base distant, this may be a read error. The chain couples TRBV29-1 to TRBJ2-3, with D perhaps matching TRBD2 (5 bases). Per germline, CDR1 SQVTM and CDR2 ANQGSEA. The CDR3 is 12 amino acids. The CDR3 DNA reads TGCGGCGTTGAAGATGAGGGAGATACGCAGTATTTT. Translated: CGVEDEGDTQYF.

This clonotype has a handful of counts. In DNA form, the CDR3 reads TGCAGCGTCTCCCAGACAGGGGGCAACGAGCAGTACTTC. This translates into CSVSQTGGNEQYF. This chain links TRBV29-1 with TRBJ2-7, with 10 bases lining up with TRBD1. With 6 bases clipped from V and 5 bases from J, the junction kept 7 bases outside the gene matches. Per the germline V gene, CDR1 is SQVTM and CDR2 is ANQGSEA. The CDR3 spans 13 residues.

The CDR3 protein is CASSLQRWQGGYTF. In DNA form, the CDR3 reads TGTGCCAGCTCCCTCCAAAGGTGGCAAGGAGGCTACACCTTC. The chain carries TRBV5-6 and TRBJ1-2; D is unclear. The CDR3 totals 14 residues. CDR1 and CDR2 (germline): SGHDT, YYEEEE. V was shortened by 7 bases and J by 8 bases, with 21 bases between the two germline ends.

This clonotype came up a few times. V is TRBV19 and J is TRBJ2-1; D ambiguous. CDR1 is LNHDA, CDR2 SQIVND, per germline (reference sequence). The CDR3 has 14 amino acids. The V end was cut by 7 bases, the J end by 6 bases, with 16 bases between. CDR3 residues: CASNPFGYGNEQFF. The CDR3 DNA reads TGTGCCAGTAACCCTTTTGGGTACGGCAATGAGCAGTTCTTC.

At least ten counts were recorded for this clonotype. The rearrangement uses TRBV20-1 and TRBJ2-7; D gene uncertain. The length of the CDR3 is 10 residues. Germline lookup yields CDR1 DFQATT and CDR2 SNEGSKA (reference sequence). V was clipped by 3 bases and J by 6 bases, with 6 bases between them. The DNA for the CDR3 is TGCAGTGCTAGTTACCCCGAGCAGTACTTC. Translation: CSASYPEQYF.

This chain connects TRBV4-2 to TRBJ1-1; TRBD1 aligns across 8 bases. The V segment lost 1 base and the J segment 5 bases; nucleotides outside the gene matches: 9. In germline, CDR1 is LGHNA, CDR2 YNFKEQ. The CDR3 is 16 amino acids. CDR3 sequence (DNA): TGTGCCAGCAGCCAAGCTGTGGGGACAGGCACTACTGAAGCTTTCTTT. Translating it yields CASSQAVGTGTTEAFF.

This clonotype was detected ten times or more. The chain joins TRBV6-2 or TRBV6-3 to TRBJ2-7; TRBD1 matches 9 bases. This CDR3 region has 16 residues. CDR1 is MNHEY and CDR2 is SVGEGT in the germline V gene. Trimming at V came to 0 bases and at J to 5 bases, leaving 8 bases not matched to a gene. The DNA of the CDR3 is TGTGCCAGCAGTTACTCGATTCCCCGGGACAGGGACGAGCAGTACTTC. As protein: CASSYSIPRDRDEQYF.

This clonotype was seen repeatedly, ten times or more. This chain joins TRBV11-2 and TRBJ2-3; 14 nucleotides match TRBD2. Trimming cost V 5 bases and J 0 bases; bases outside gene matches: 1. CDR1 and CDR2 (germline): SGHAT, FQNNGV. The CDR3 consists of 16 residues. CDR3 DNA: TGTGCCAGCAGCGGGACTAGCGGGAGAAGCACAGATACGCAGTATTTT. Residues: CASSGTSGRSTDTQYF.

The chain has TRBV19 and TRBJ1-1; TRBD1 matches 10 bases. Germline lookup yields CDR1 LNHDA and CDR2 SQIVND (reference sequence). The trim removed 5 bases at V and 3 bases at J, leaving 12 bases unmatched. The CDR3 spans 17 residues. The CDR3 is CASSPGGGDRGDTEAFF. In DNA form, the CDR3 reads TGTGCCAGTAGTCCCGGAGGAGGGGACAGGGGTGACACTGAAGCTTTCTTT. Complete variable domain (other parts from reference TRBV19 and TRBJ1-1): DGGITQSPKYLFRKEGQNVTLSCEQNLNHDAMYWYRQDPGQGLRLIYYSQIVNDFQKGDIAEGYSVSREKKESFPLTVTSAQKNPTAFYLCASSPGGGDRGDTEAFFGQGTRLTVV.

This chain links TRBV5-4 with TRBJ2-1; either TRBD1 or TRBD2 may fit D (5 bases each). V lost 5 bases, J lost 2 bases, and 14 bases lay in between. Per the germline V gene, CDR1 is SGHNT and CDR2 is YYREEE (reference sequence). The CDR3 sequence is 15 residues long. The CDR3 DNA reads as TGTGCCAGCAGTTCGGCCAGGGAGACCTACAATGAGCAGTTCTTC. This codes for CASSSARETYNEQFF.

This clonotype was observed at least ten times. This chain's CDR3 is CASSLTDRKPEQYF. CDR3 DNA: TGTGCCAGCTCACTGACAGACCGTAAGCCCGAGCAGTACTTC. The V and J genes are TRBV18 and TRBJ2-7; D perhaps matches TRBD1 (5 bases). The germline V gene encodes CDR1 KGHSH and CDR2 LQKENI. Trimming removed 4 bases from V and 6 bases from J, with 16 bases in between. This CDR3 spans 14 amino acids.

The table lists this clonotype with many counts. This chain connects TRBV2 to TRBJ1-5, with D hard to call. CDR1 and CDR2 (germline): SNHLY, FYNNEI. This CDR3 contains 13 residues. The germline V and J ends were trimmed by 3 bases and 4 bases, with 7 bases remaining between them. Here the CDR3 reads CASSETENQPQHF. As DNA, the CDR3 is TGTGCCAGCAGTGAGACGGAAAATCAGCCCCAGCATTTT.

Ten or more counts support this clonotype. The J gene is TRBJ2-7, the V gene TRBV19; 7 nucleotides agree with TRBD2. Germline CDR1 is LNHDA and CDR2 is SQIVND (reference sequence). The V segment lost 2 bases and the J segment 0 bases; nucleotides outside the gene matches: 1. This CDR3 region has 14 residues. This CDR3 is CASSISGNSYEQYF. CDR3 sequence (DNA): TGTGCCAGTAGTATAAGCGGGAACTCCTACGAGCAGTACTTC.

This clonotype appeared many times. This chain uses TRBV4-1 with TRBJ2-5; TRBD2 aligns across 7 bases. Germline V gene sequence: CDR1 MGHRA, CDR2 YSYEKL. CDR3 length: 15 amino acids. V lost 0 bases to trimming and J lost 3 bases; unmatched junction nucleotides: 4. CDR3 residues: CASSQDPGLEETQYF. CDR3 DNA sequence: TGCGCCAGCAGCCAAGATCCTGGACTAGAAGAGACCCAGTACTTC.

This clonotype was picked up many times. V and J are TRBV7-9 and TRBJ2-5; 9 nucleotides match TRBD2. This CDR3 spans 16 amino acids. V lost 5 bases to trimming and J lost 4 bases; unmatched junction nucleotides: 11. CDR1 is SEHNR and CDR2 is FQNEAQ in the germline V gene (reference sequence). The CDR3 loop is CASSRVVGLARETQYF. The CDR3 coding sequence is TGTGCCAGCAGCCGAGTAGTTGGACTAGCGCGAGAGACCCAGTACTTC.

The gene calls are TRBV12-3 or TRBV12-4 and TRBJ2-6; no reliable D call. This CDR3 contains 13 residues. V dropped 6 bases and J dropped 2 bases, with 5 bases sitting between them. CDR3 sequence (DNA): TGTGCCAGCAGGCGACCTGGGGCCAACGTCCTGACTTTC. Translated: CASRRPGANVLTF.

This clonotype turned up a few times. V gene TRBV14 combines with J gene TRBJ2-1; D is uncertain. The CDR3 extends over 18 amino acids. Looked up from germline, CDR1 is SGHDN and CDR2 is FVKESK. V gave up 0 bases and J gave up 4 bases, with 19 bases separating them. CDR3 amino acids: CASSQDGETSLFYNEQFF. In DNA, the CDR3 is TGTGCCAGCAGCCAAGATGGCGAGACTTCCCTCTTTTACAATGAGCAGTTCTTC. Together with reference TRBV14 and TRBJ2-1, the CDR3 gives the full variable domain: EAGVTQFPSHSVIEKGQTVTLRCDPISGHDNLYWYRRVMGKEIKFLLHFVKESKQDESGMPNNRFLAERTGGTYSTLKVQPAELEDSGVYFCASSQDGETSLFYNEQFFGPGTRLTVL.

This clonotype was picked up many times. This rearrangement joins TRBV5-1 to TRBJ1-1; a weak D match, TRBD1 (5 bases). Germline-derived CDR1 and CDR2 are SGHRS and YFSETQ. The CDR3 runs 15 residues. V shed 4 bases and J shed 1 base, with 14 bases lying between them. CDR3 DNA: TGCGCCAGCAGCCTCGCGGGGGGAGGGAACACTGAAGCTTTCTTT. Translated: CASSLAGGGNTEAFF. The full variable domain, rest sourced from reference TRBV5-1 and TRBJ1-1, is KAGVTQTPRYLIKTRGQQVTLSCSPISGHRSVSWYQQTPGQGLQFLFEYFSETQRNKGNFPGRFSGRQFSNSRSEMNVSTLELGDSALYLCASSLAGGGNTEAFFGQGTRLTVV.

Ten or more counts support this clonotype. The V gene is TRBV3-1, the J gene TRBJ2-1, with D perhaps TRBD2 (5 bases). The CDR3 has 14 residues. Germline CDR1 and CDR2: LGHDT and YNNKEL (reference sequence). Trimming took off 2 bases at V and 7 bases at J, with 12 bases between the two ends. CDR3 bases: TGTGCCAGCAGCCAATTTTCGGGGAAGAATGAGCAGTTCTTC. Encoded protein: CASSQFSGKNEQFF.

The genes are TRBV4-2 and TRBJ2-5; D gene uncertain. V lost 2 bases and J 5 bases, leaving 12 bases between the germline ends. Germline CDR1 is LGHNA and CDR2 is YNFKEQ. The CDR3 spans 14 residues. In DNA form, the CDR3 reads TGTGCCAGCAGCCAAATGGACCAGCCGGAGACCCAGTACTTC. Amino acid sequence: CASSQMDQPETQYF.